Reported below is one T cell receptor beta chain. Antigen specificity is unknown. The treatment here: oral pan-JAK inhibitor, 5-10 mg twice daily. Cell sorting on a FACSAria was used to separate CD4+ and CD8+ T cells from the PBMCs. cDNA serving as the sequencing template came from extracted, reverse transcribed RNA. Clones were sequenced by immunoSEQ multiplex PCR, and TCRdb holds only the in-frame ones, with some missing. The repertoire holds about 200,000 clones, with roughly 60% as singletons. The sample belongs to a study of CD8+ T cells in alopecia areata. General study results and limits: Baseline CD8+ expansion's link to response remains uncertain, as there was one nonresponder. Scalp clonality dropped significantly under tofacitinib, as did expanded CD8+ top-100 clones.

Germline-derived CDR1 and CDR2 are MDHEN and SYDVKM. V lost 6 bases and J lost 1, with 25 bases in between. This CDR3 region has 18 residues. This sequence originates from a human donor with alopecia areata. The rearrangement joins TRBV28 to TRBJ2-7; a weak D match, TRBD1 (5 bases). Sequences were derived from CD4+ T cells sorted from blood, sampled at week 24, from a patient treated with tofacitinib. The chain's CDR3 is CASSYGIGSWAGSYEQYF. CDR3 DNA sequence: TGTGCCAGCAGCTACGGTATCGGATCATGGGCAGGGTCCTACGAGCAGTACTTC.